Presented here are 20 T cell receptor beta chains from one specimen sequenced in a study of blood T cell repertoires in COVID-19. Some clones are missing from TCRdb's copy, which holds only in-frame ones; the method was immunoSEQ multiplex PCR. The repertoire consists of approximately 82,000 clones, with 65% to 85% occurring once and the leading ten covering about 18%. Specimen: peripheral blood. The receptors originated from a woman between 55 and 75 years old with acute or convalescent COVID-19.

This clone has only a few counts. The J gene is TRBJ2-7, the V gene TRBV6-4, with 8 nucleotides matching TRBD1. Germline CDR1 and CDR2: MRHNA and SNTAGT. CDR3 length equals 13 residues. Trimming removed 5 bases from V and 4 bases from J; junction bases left unmatched: 4. The CDR3 loop is CASSLDRGYEQYF. CDR3 nucleotides: TGTGCCAGCAGTCTTGACAGGGGATACGAGCAGTACTTC.

The chain is built from TRBV2 and TRBJ2-7; D is perhaps TRBD2 (6 bases). The CDR3 length is 18 residues. Per the germline V gene, CDR1 is SNHLY and CDR2 is FYNNEI. With 6 bases removed from V and 1 base from J, the gap between germline ends came to 25 bases. The CDR3 nucleotides are TGTGCCAGCAGGGCCGCCCTAGGGACTGTCGGCCAGTCCTACGAGCAGTACTTC. Residues: CASRAALGTVGQSYEQYF.

This chain's CDR3 is CASSKDRQPNGYTF. As DNA, the CDR3 is TGTGCCAGCAGCAAAGATCGACAGCCGAATGGCTACACCTTC. The V call is TRBV21-1, the J call TRBJ1-2; whether TRBD1, the table's D call, matches the DNA was not checked. TRBV21-1 is a pseudogene segment. The CDR3 loop spans 14 amino acids.

This clone was found a few times. The chain carries TRBV27 and TRBJ1-4, with 7 bases matching TRBD1. The CDR3 runs to 14 residues. V lost 6 bases and J lost 11; bases outside the gene matches: 12. Germline assignment: CDR1 MNHEY and CDR2 SMNVEV (reference sequence). CDR3 residues: CASRPGGDRRKLFF. The CDR3 DNA reads as TGTGCCAGCAGGCCCGGGGGGGACAGAAGGAAACTGTTTTTT.

J is TRBJ2-5 and V is TRBV7-6, with a possible D match to TRBD1 (6 bases). There are 14 residues in the CDR3. CDR1 and CDR2 from the germline V gene are SGHVS and FNYEAQ. V was clipped by 1 base and J by 4 bases, with 10 bases between them. CDR3 nucleotides: TGTGCCAGCAGCTTAGATCACAGGGCAGAGACCCAGTACTTC. It codes for CASSLDHRAETQYF.

The rearrangement joins TRBV6-5 to TRBJ1-1; D is uncertain. V was trimmed by 6 bases and J by 0 bases, leaving 11 bases between them. The V gene's germline CDR1 is MNHEY and CDR2 SVGAGI. The CDR3 runs 14 residues. The CDR3 sequence: CASSFSVMNTEAFF. The CDR3 DNA reads TGTGCCAGCAGCTTTTCGGTCATGAACACTGAAGCTTTCTTT.

This rearrangement joins TRBV6-2 or TRBV6-3 to TRBJ1-2, with 8 bases fitting TRBD1. CDR3 length: 14 residues. Germline values: CDR1 MNHEY, CDR2 SVGEGT. The junction had 5 bases not matched to a gene; V was cut back by 5 bases and J by 3 bases. CDR3 in amino acids: CASSVTGGDYGYTF. In DNA, the CDR3 is TGTGCCAGCAGTGTCACAGGGGGGGACTATGGCTACACCTTC.

In this sample, this clone turned up once. The chain uses TRBV27 and TRBJ2-1; a weak D match, TRBD2 (6 bases). V gave up 5 bases and J gave up 7 bases, with 12 bases separating them. Germline V CDR1 and CDR2: MNHEY, SMNVEV (reference sequence). CDR3 length: 13 amino acids. The CDR3 loop is CASSTSGGNEQFF. The DNA of the CDR3 is TGTGCCAGCAGTACCTCCGGGGGTAATGAGCAGTTCTTC.

The chain couples TRBV5-1 to TRBJ1-3; TRBD1 is a possible D gene (6 bases). The CDR3 sequence is 15 residues long. V lost 4 bases and J lost 0, with 11 bases in between. Looked up from germline, CDR1 is SGHRS and CDR2 is YFSETQ. CDR3 amino acids: CASSLGQSSGNTIYF. The CDR3 coding sequence is TGCGCCAGCAGCCTTGGACAGTCCTCTGGAAACACCATATATTTT. Looking up the rest from reference TRBV5-1 and TRBJ1-3 gives the full variable domain: KAGVTQTPRYLIKTRGQQVTLSCSPISGHRSVSWYQQTPGQGLQFLFEYFSETQRNKGNFPGRFSGRQFSNSRSEMNVSTLELGDSALYLCASSLGQSSGNTIYFGEGSWLTVV.

The J gene is TRBJ2-7, the V gene TRBV5-1; D is perhaps TRBD2 (6 bases). Trimming took off 2 bases at V and 5 bases at J, with 26 bases between the two ends. The CDR3 length is 18 residues. Germline CDR1 SGHRS, CDR2 YFSETQ. CDR3 sequence: CASSFQPQRAGLNNEQYF. Here the CDR3 DNA reads TGCGCCAGCAGCTTCCAACCTCAGCGGGCGGGTTTAAACAACGAGCAGTACTTC.

The CDR3 spells CASSVDTRGGEDTQYF. Written as DNA, the CDR3 is TGTGCCAGCAGCGTAGACACGCGGGGGGGCGAAGATACGCAGTATTTT. V and J are TRBV9 and TRBJ2-3, with TRBD2 matching 9 bases. With 0 bases clipped from V and 5 bases from J, the junction kept 7 bases outside the gene matches. From germline, CDR1 is SGDLS and CDR2 YYNGEE. The CDR3 extends over 16 amino acids.

Here the CDR3 reads CSPYRFNYGYTF. The CDR3 DNA is TGCAGCCCCTACCGGTTTAACTATGGCTACACCTTC. V and J are TRBV29-1 and TRBJ1-2, with no clear D. CDR1 is SQVTM and CDR2 is ANQGSEA in the germline V gene. The V end lost 8 bases, the J end lost 1 base, and 11 bases lay between the germline ends. The CDR3 contains 12 residues.

The V gene is TRBV11-3, the J gene TRBJ2-7, with 12 bases fitting TRBD2. The CDR3 length is 17 residues. CDR1 SGHNT and CDR2 YENEEA come from the germline V gene. J gave up 7 bases and V 1 base, and 11 bases lay outside the gene matches. CDR3 coding DNA: TGTGCCAGCAGCTTAGGGGTTCTAGCGGGAGGGCCGGAAGAGCAGTACTTC. Translated, it gives CASSLGVLAGGPEEQYF.

J is TRBJ1-2 and V is TRBV9; possibly TRBD1 for D (6 bases). The CDR3 is 13 amino acids. Trimming left V 5 bases short and J 6 bases short, with 14 bases between. CDR1 SGDLS and CDR2 YYNGEE come from the germline V gene. The CDR3 protein is CASSPGVVDGYTF. The CDR3, as DNA: TGTGCCAGCAGTCCAGGGGTTGTCGATGGCTACACCTTC.

In its sample, this clone was seen a few times. This chain joins TRBV7-8 and TRBJ2-7; 8 bases fit TRBD2. Germline CDR1 reads SGHVS; CDR2 reads FQNEAQ. V gave up 1 base and J gave up 5 bases; unmatched junction bases: 4. The CDR3 loop spans 14 amino acids. CDR3 protein: CASSLERGGHEQYF. The CDR3 DNA is TGTGCCAGCAGCTTAGAACGGGGGGGCCACGAGCAGTACTTC.

The chain uses TRBV11-3 and TRBJ2-3; D is possibly TRBD1 (6 bases). Germline V gives CDR1 SGHNT, CDR2 YENEEA. Trimming took 0 bases from V and 14 from J, leaving 15 bases between them. CDR3 length equals 13 residues. Here the CDR3 DNA reads TGTGCCAGCAGCTTAGACGAGTACGGGACAATGTATTTT. Its protein product is CASSLDEYGTMYF.

This clone occurred a few times. The chain combines TRBV11-2 with TRBJ1-2, with D perhaps matching TRBD1 (5 bases). V was shortened by 5 bases and J by 3 bases, with 13 bases between the two germline ends. Per germline, CDR1 SGHAT and CDR2 FQNNGV. The length of the CDR3 is 14 residues. CDR3 loop: CASSGLGGDYGYTF. DNA of the CDR3: TGTGCCAGCAGCGGCCTGGGGGGTGACTATGGCTACACCTTC.

The chain uses TRBV29-1 and TRBJ2-5; D is undetermined. V was cut by 8 bases and J by 7 bases, with 14 bases left in between. The CDR3 length is 11 residues. CDR1 SQVTM and CDR2 ANQGSEA come from the germline V gene. CDR3 region: CSSTGWRTQYF. The CDR3 nucleotides read TGCAGCTCGACCGGATGGAGGACCCAGTACTTC.

The chain uses TRBV19 and TRBJ1-1; 8 positions agree with TRBD1. Germline V gives CDR1 LNHDA, CDR2 SQIVND (reference sequence). J lost 5 bases, V lost 6 bases, and 8 bases had no gene match. There are 14 residues in the CDR3. This CDR3 is CASSEGQGRTEAFF. The DNA of the CDR3 is TGTGCCAGTAGCGAAGGACAGGGCCGGACTGAAGCTTTCTTT.

This chain joins TRBV3-1 (or the pseudogene TRBV3-2) and TRBJ2-6; 7 bases fit TRBD2. CDR1 LGHDT and CDR2 YNNKEL come from the germline V gene (reference sequence). There are 17 residues in the CDR3. V was clipped by 7 bases and J by 2 bases; unmatched bases: 11. CDR3 DNA sequence: TGTGCCAGCACCCCGGGCGGGGGTAAGACTGGGGCCAACGTCCTGACTTTC. Translated, it gives CASTPGGGKTGANVLTF.